This T cell receptor (beta chain) was sequenced for a study of blood T cell repertoires in COVID-19. Study in general: PBMCs, B-cell-depleted T cells, or T cells were the source of the cDNA or gDNA that made up the material.

This CDR3 spans 17 amino acids. Deletions cut 2 bases from V and 0 bases from J, with 17 bases between. Germline lookup yields CDR1 SGDLS and CDR2 YYNGEE. This table comes from immunoSEQ multiplex PCR, and its TCRdb copy is limited to in-frame clones, with some not included. The data show about 110,000 clones, roughly 70% seen once. The sequenced sample was peripheral blood. This clonotype was obtained from a middle-aged woman with acute or convalescent COVID-19. The chain joins TRBV9 to TRBJ2-5; weak D call: TRBD2 (7 bases). CDR3 DNA sequence: TGTGCCAGCAGCGTCTCCCCGGGGGGCCGGTACCAAGAGACCCAGTACTTC. Protein sequence: CASSVSPGGRYQETQYF.